The 32 T cell receptor beta chains presented below share a single source sample, sequenced in a study of OX40 agonist ivuxolimab in advanced cancers. Library preparation employed the immunoSEQ multiplex PCR assay. TCRdb retrieved this table from immuneACCESS and kept in-frame rearrangements only. Not all clones are present; in checked studies, unresolved V genes account for under half, and no reason is known for the remainder. This sample has roughly 28,000 clones in its table, and roughly four fifths of those were observed once. Over 20% of the sample is held by the ten biggest clonotypes. Specimen: CD4+ or CD8+ T cells sorted from blood, collected in a trial of the OX40 agonist ivuxolimab. Every receptor here comes from an adult with an advanced solid tumor such as melanoma, head and neck, liver or kidney cancer.

There are a few counts of this clone. CDR3 coding DNA: TGTGCCAGCAGTGTGACTGCTTCTGGAAACACCATATATTTT. The encoded protein is CASSVTASGNTIYF. The chain combines TRBV6-6 with TRBJ1-3; D gene ambiguous. This CDR3 is 14 amino acids long. CDR1 is MNHNY and CDR2 is SVGAGI in the germline V gene (reference sequence). Trimming took 5 bases from V and 1 from J, leaving 9 bases between them.

The genes are TRBV9 and TRBJ1-1, with D tentatively TRBD1 (6 bases). CDR1 and CDR2 (germline): SGDLS, YYNGEE. Trimming took 4 bases from V and 5 from J, leaving 15 bases between them. The CDR3 covers 14 residues. The CDR3 DNA follows: TGTGCCAGCAGCCCACAGGGTGATTGGACTGAAGCTTTCTTT. This sequence encodes CASSPQGDWTEAFF.

CDR3 nucleotides: TGCGCCAGCAGCCAAGACTCTAGCGACTCCTACAATGAGCAGTTCTTC. It codes for CASSQDSSDSYNEQFF. The chain couples TRBV4-1 to TRBJ2-1, with D perhaps TRBD2 (6 bases). Per the germline V gene, CDR1 is MGHRA and CDR2 is YSYEKL. This CDR3 comprises 16 residues. The V and J ends lost 0 bases and 0 bases respectively, with 9 bases between them.

The table lists this clone with a count of one. V usage is TRBV6-5 and J usage is TRBJ2-3, with unresolved D. Per germline, CDR1 MNHEY and CDR2 SVGAGI. V lost 0 bases to trimming and J lost 8 bases, with 12 bases between them. The CDR3 covers 14 residues. The CDR3 DNA follows: TGTGCCAGCAGTTACTCCGGGCCTGCTGGTACGCAGTATTTT. Translated: CASSYSGPAGTQYF.

This clone occurred a few times. The gene calls are TRBV30 and TRBJ1-1; tentatively, D is TRBD1 (5 bases). This CDR3 is 13 amino acids long. Germline values: CDR1 GTSNPN, CDR2 SVGIG (reference sequence). V was cut by 4 bases and J by 5 bases, with 14 bases left in between. CDR3 DNA: TGTGCCTGGACCAACGTGGGGGGTACTGAAGCTTTCTTT. This codes for CAWTNVGGTEAFF.

The genes are TRBV10-2 and TRBJ1-2, with a tentative D call TRBD1 (6 bases). The CDR3 contains 15 residues. Germline values: CDR1 WSHSY, CDR2 SAAADI. Trimming cost V 7 bases and J 4 bases, with 19 bases left between them. Written as DNA, the CDR3 is TGCGCCAGCACCGAGGTTTTGGAACAGGGCTATGGCTACACCTTC. It specifies CASTEVLEQGYGYTF.

This chain's CDR3 is CASSPFDSDTEAFF. DNA for the CDR3: TGTGCCAGCAGCCCTTTTGATTCTGACACTGAAGCTTTCTTT. The chain carries TRBV9 and TRBJ1-1, with D unresolved. V lost 4 bases to trimming and J lost 3 bases, with 13 bases between them. The germline V gene encodes CDR1 SGDLS and CDR2 YYNGEE. This CDR3 comprises 14 residues.

This chain joins TRBV30 and TRBJ2-1; unclear D gene. Per the germline V gene, CDR1 is GTSNPN and CDR2 is SVGIG (reference sequence). V was shortened by 4 bases and J by 7 bases, with 17 bases between the two germline ends. The CDR3 runs 14 residues. CDR3 region: CAWKRSPTANEQFF. DNA of the CDR3: TGTGCCTGGAAACGAAGCCCAACAGCTAATGAGCAGTTCTTC.

The chain couples TRBV28 to TRBJ2-5; the match to TRBD1 covers 12 bases. The J call is doubtful: the DNA matches TRBJ2-7 better. The CDR3 loop spans 13 amino acids. Germline assignment: CDR1 MDHEN and CDR2 SYDVKM. CDR3 DNA: TGTGCCAGCAGGGGACAGGGGGCTTACGAGCAGTACTTC. It encodes CASRGQGAYEQYF.

This clone was observed a handful of times. The chain employs TRBV5-1 and TRBJ2-7; 8 bases are shared with TRBD1. Germline loops: CDR1 SGHRS, CDR2 YFSETQ. The CDR3 is 12 amino acids. Trimming removed 5 bases from V and 7 bases from J; junction bases left unmatched: 5. CDR3 sequence reads: CASSLTGDEQYF. The DNA of the CDR3 is TGCGCCAGCAGTCTGACAGGGGATGAGCAGTACTTC. Looking up the rest from reference TRBV5-1 and TRBJ2-7 gives the full variable domain: KAGVTQTPRYLIKTRGQQVTLSCSPISGHRSVSWYQQTPGQGLQFLFEYFSETQRNKGNFPGRFSGRQFSNSRSEMNVSTLELGDSALYLCASSLTGDEQYFGPGTRLTVT.

V gene TRBV4-3 combines with J gene TRBJ2-2; D remains unclear. CDR1 and CDR2 (germline): LGHNA, YSLEER. The CDR3 has 16 residues. V lost 0 bases and J lost 5, with 13 bases in between. The CDR3 nucleotides are TGCGCCAGCAGCCAAGATTTATCGTGGGGTACCGGGGAGCTGTTTTTT. This encodes CASSQDLSWGTGELFF.

This chain uses TRBV14 with TRBJ2-2; 9 bases match TRBD1. The junction had 8 bases not matched to a gene; V was cut back by 2 bases and J by 1 base. The CDR3 consists of 18 residues. CDR1 SGHDN and CDR2 FVKESK come from the germline V gene. CDR3 coding DNA: TGTGCCAGCAGCCAACCCCGAGGGACAGGGAGGAACACCGGGGAGCTGTTTTTT. It specifies CASSQPRGTGRNTGELFF.

The J gene is TRBJ1-1, the V gene TRBV19; possible D gene TRBD1, 6 bases. The germline gives CDR1 LNHDA, CDR2 SQIVND (reference sequence). Trimming took 5 bases from V and 6 from J, leaving 10 bases between them. This CDR3 contains 12 residues. The DNA of the CDR3 is TGTGCCAGTAGTCATACAGGGTCTGAAGCTTTCTTT. It yields the protein CASSHTGSEAFF.

The chain recombines TRBV27 with TRBJ1-1; possible D gene TRBD1, 6 bases. The CDR3 consists of 15 residues. Trimming stripped 4 bases from V and 1 base from J, with 13 bases between. Germline-derived CDR1 and CDR2 are MNHEY and SMNVEV (reference sequence). In DNA form, the CDR3 reads TGTGCCAGCAGTTCCCTAGTGGGGGCGAACACTGAAGCTTTCTTT. Translation gives CASSSLVGANTEAFF.

The V gene is TRBV9, the J gene TRBJ2-7, with D unresolved. The CDR3 consists of 15 residues. The V end was cut by 4 bases, the J end by 0 bases, with 14 bases between. CDR1 and CDR2 from the germline V gene are SGDLS and YYNGEE. The CDR3 bases are TGTGCCAGCAGCCCAGCTGGTTTTTCCTCCTACGAGCAGTACTTC. Translated, it gives CASSPAGFSSYEQYF.

This sequence joins TRBV27 and TRBJ2-1; TRBD1 matches 8 bases. The V gene's germline CDR1 is MNHEY and CDR2 SMNVEV (reference sequence). The CDR3 covers 14 residues. The junction had 3 bases not matched to a gene; V was cut back by 2 bases and J by 6 bases. The CDR3 nucleotides read TGTGCCAGCAGTTTAGGGGACAGGTCCAATGAGCAGTTCTTC. It encodes CASSLGDRSNEQFF.

V and J are TRBV4-1 and TRBJ2-7, with D perhaps matching TRBD1 (6 bases). CDR3 size: 15 residues. Germline V gene sequence: CDR1 MGHRA, CDR2 YSYEKL. Trimming cost V 3 bases and J 4 bases, with 16 bases left between them. CDR3 nucleotide sequence: TGCGCCAGCAGCCAGTTACAGGGTTCTCTGTACGAGCAGTACTTC. Protein: CASSQLQGSLYEQYF.

The genes are TRBV28 and TRBJ2-5; possibly TRBD1 for D (5 bases). The germline V gene has CDR1 MDHEN and CDR2 SYDVKM. The CDR3 consists of 14 residues. V gave up 3 bases and J gave up 5 bases, with 13 bases separating them. This chain's CDR3 is CASSLGRVEETQYF. Written as DNA, the CDR3 is TGTGCCAGCAGTTTGGGCAGGGTCGAGGAGACCCAGTACTTC.

This chain connects TRBV6-6 to TRBJ2-5; the D is unclear. The CDR3 has 14 amino acids. V shed 6 bases and J shed 7 bases, with 18 bases lying between them. Germline V gene sequence: CDR1 MNHNY, CDR2 SVGAGI (reference sequence). As DNA, the CDR3 is TGTGCCAGCAGCAAATCCGACCCGTCGGGGACCCAGTACTTC. This gives the protein CASSKSDPSGTQYF.

This rearrangement joins TRBV9 to TRBJ2-1; possibly TRBD2 for D (8 bases). This CDR3 has 16 residues. Trimming shortened V by 4 bases and J by 5 bases, and 19 bases separated the two germline ends. The germline gives CDR1 SGDLS, CDR2 YYNGEE. CDR3 sequence (DNA): TGTGCCAGCAGCTCCCGAGGGGGCGGGGGGAACAATGAGCAGTTCTTC. Translation: CASSSRGGGGNNEQFF.

This clone was picked up a small number of times. The chain is built from TRBV6-1 and TRBJ1-5; weak D call: TRBD1 (5 bases). Per germline, CDR1 MNHNS and CDR2 SASEGT. CDR3 length: 13 residues. The germline V and J ends were trimmed by 11 bases and 0 bases, with 11 bases remaining between them. For the CDR3, the DNA is TGTGCCGGGGCCATAGATAGCAATCAGCCCCAGCATTTT. It translates to CAGAIDSNQPQHF.

The chain has TRBV4-3 and TRBJ1-1; D might be TRBD1 (5 bases). The CDR3 is 15 residues long. Germline V gene data show CDR1 as LGHNA and CDR2 as YSLEER. V was clipped by 5 bases and J by 1 base, with 14 bases between them. CDR3 in DNA: TGCGCCAGCAGCGAGAATGAGGGGCCGAACACTGAAGCTTTCTTT. Amino acids: CASSENEGPNTEAFF.

The chain carries TRBV4-2 and TRBJ2-1, with TRBD2 matching over 12 bases. The germline CDR1 and CDR2 sequences are LGHNA and YNFKEQ. Germline trimming cut 0 bases from V and 9 bases from J; bases unmatched to any gene: 9. The CDR3 is made up of 17 amino acids. The CDR3 DNA sequence: TGTGCCAGCAGCCAAGATCTAGCGGGGGGGCCAGTTGCTGAGCAGTTCTTC. It yields the protein CASSQDLAGGPVAEQFF.

CDR3 sequence (DNA): TGTGCCAGCAGCCCAGGGACTAGCGGGCCGCGGGCCGAGCAGTACTTC. It specifies CASSPGTSGPRAEQYF. The rearrangement links TRBV9 to TRBJ2-7, with 12 positions matching TRBD2. This CDR3 has 16 amino acids. Germline values: CDR1 SGDLS, CDR2 YYNGEE. The J segment lost 6 bases and the V segment lost 4 bases, leaving 11 bases of the junction unmatched.

This chain joins TRBV4-2 and TRBJ2-3, with a weak D call TRBD2 (6 bases). This CDR3 has 15 residues. With 2 bases removed from V and 11 bases from J, the gap between germline ends came to 20 bases. CDR1 is LGHNA, CDR2 YNFKEQ, per germline. CDR3 sequence: CASSQTGTGSGVQYF. The CDR3 region has the DNA TGTGCCAGCAGCCAAACCGGGACTGGGTCGGGGGTGCAGTATTTT.

The chain has TRBV9 and TRBJ2-7; D remains ambiguous. The germline CDR1 and CDR2 sequences are SGDLS and YYNGEE. There are 14 residues in the CDR3. V lost 4 bases to trimming and J lost 6 bases, with 17 bases between them. CDR3 sequence: CASSPQPPASEQYF. CDR3 nucleotides: TGTGCCAGCAGCCCCCAACCCCCCGCATCCGAGCAGTACTTC.

The CDR3 nucleotides are TGCGCCAGCAGCTTCTTTAGGGGAACAGGGCGTGGCTACACCTTC. Protein product: CASSFFRGTGRGYTF. The rearrangement joins TRBV5-1 to TRBJ1-2, with a possible D match to TRBD1 (6 bases). Germline V gene sequence: CDR1 SGHRS, CDR2 YFSETQ. The CDR3 has 15 residues. V lost 2 bases and J 7 bases, leaving 18 bases between the germline ends.

The chain combines TRBV7-9 with TRBJ2-5; 8 positions match TRBD2. Germline V gives CDR1 SEHNR, CDR2 FQNEAQ (reference sequence). CDR3 length: 14 residues. The V segment lost 1 base and the J segment 5 bases; nucleotides outside the gene matches: 3. The CDR3 protein is CASSLVSGVETQYF. DNA of the CDR3: TGTGCCAGCAGCTTAGTTAGCGGGGTCGAGACCCAGTACTTC.

The chain joins TRBV7-6 to TRBJ2-3; a weak D match, TRBD2 (5 bases). The CDR3 totals 15 residues. Trimming left V 5 bases short and J 1 base short, with 13 bases between. The germline gives CDR1 SGHVS, CDR2 FNYEAQ. CDR3: CASSRARGGTDTQYF. The CDR3 bases are TGTGCCAGCAGCCGGGCACGGGGAGGCACAGATACGCAGTATTTT.

This clone occurred a few times. CDR3: CASSPIGYEQYF. CDR3 bases: TGTGCCAGCAGCCCCATTGGCTACGAGCAGTACTTC. This rearrangement joins TRBV7-8 to TRBJ2-7; D remains unclear. Germline V CDR1 and CDR2: SGHVS, FQNEAQ. The germline V and J ends were trimmed by 5 bases and 3 bases, with 8 bases remaining between them. The CDR3 has 12 amino acids.

The CDR3 DNA reads TGTGCCTGGAGTACGACAGGGGGCATAACAGATACGCAGTATTTT. This codes for CAWSTTGGITDTQYF. The V call is TRBV30, the J call TRBJ2-3; 10 bases align to TRBD1. Unmatched junction bases numbered 5, after V lost 2 bases and J lost 3 bases. Germline V CDR1 and CDR2: GTSNPN, SVGIG (reference sequence). The CDR3 is 15 amino acids. Supplemented by reference TRBV30 and TRBJ2-3, the full variable domain reads SQTIHQWPATLVQPVGSPLSLECTVEGTSNPNLYWYRQAAGRGLQLLFYSVGIGQISSEVPQNLSASRPQDRQFILSSKKLLLSDSGFYLCAWSTTGGITDTQYFGPGTRLTVL.

This chain links TRBV7-9 with TRBJ1-2, with no clear D. Trimming removed 1 base at V and 4 bases at J, with 13 bases between. CDR1 is SEHNR and CDR2 is FQNEAQ in the germline V gene (reference sequence). The CDR3 has 15 residues. CDR3 bases: TGTGCCAGCAGCTTAGGATCGGGAAGCTCCTATGGCTACACCTTC. It encodes CASSLGSGSSYGYTF. Full variable domain (rest looked up from reference TRBV7-9 and TRBJ1-2): DTGVSQNPRHKITKRGQNVTFRCDPISEHNRLYWYRQTLGQGPEFLTYFQNEAQLEKSRLLSDRFSAERPKGSFSTLEIQRTEQGDSAMYLCASSLGSGSSYGYTFGSGTRLTVV.